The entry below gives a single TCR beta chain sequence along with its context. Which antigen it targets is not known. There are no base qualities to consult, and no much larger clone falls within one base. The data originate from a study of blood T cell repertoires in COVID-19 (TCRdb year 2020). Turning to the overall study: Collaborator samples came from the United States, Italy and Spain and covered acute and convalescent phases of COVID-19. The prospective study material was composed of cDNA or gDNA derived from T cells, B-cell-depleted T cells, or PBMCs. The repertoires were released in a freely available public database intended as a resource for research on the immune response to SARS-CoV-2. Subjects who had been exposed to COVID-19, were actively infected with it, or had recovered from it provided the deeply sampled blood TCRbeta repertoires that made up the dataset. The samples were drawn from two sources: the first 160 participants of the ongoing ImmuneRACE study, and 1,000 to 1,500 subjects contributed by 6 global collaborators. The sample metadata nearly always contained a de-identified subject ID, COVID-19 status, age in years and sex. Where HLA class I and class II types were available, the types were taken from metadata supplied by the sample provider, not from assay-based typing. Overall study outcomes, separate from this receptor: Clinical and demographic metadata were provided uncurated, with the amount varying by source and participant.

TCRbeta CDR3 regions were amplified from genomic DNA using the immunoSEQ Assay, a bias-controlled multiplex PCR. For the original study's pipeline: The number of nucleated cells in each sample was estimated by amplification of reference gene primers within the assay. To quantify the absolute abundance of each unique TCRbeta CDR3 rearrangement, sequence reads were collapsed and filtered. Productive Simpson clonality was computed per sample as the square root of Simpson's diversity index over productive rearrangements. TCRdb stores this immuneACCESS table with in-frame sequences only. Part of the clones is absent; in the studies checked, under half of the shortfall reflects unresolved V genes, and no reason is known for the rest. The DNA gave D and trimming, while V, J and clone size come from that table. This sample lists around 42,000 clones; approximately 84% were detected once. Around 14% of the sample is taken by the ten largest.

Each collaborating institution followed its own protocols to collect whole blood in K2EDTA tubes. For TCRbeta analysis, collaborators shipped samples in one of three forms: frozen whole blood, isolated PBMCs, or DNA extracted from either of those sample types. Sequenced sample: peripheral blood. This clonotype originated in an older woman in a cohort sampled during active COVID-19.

The DNA sequence follows: TGTGCCAGCAGCCCGACAGGGGGTCGCACTGAAGCTTTCTTT. It codes for CASSPTGGRTEAFF. This sequence uses TRBV5-4 and TRBJ1-1, with 9 central nucleotides matching TRBD1. Taken from the germline V gene (reference sequence), the CDR1 and CDR2 loops are SGHNT and YYREEE. Unmatched junction bases come to 5, with V trimmed by 4 bases and J by 4 bases. The CDR3 contains 14 residues, cysteine and phenylalanine counted. Here the CDR3 DNA is all that survives: 42 bases in frame from base 1. The entire variable domain, with the stretches around the CDR3 drawn from the reference TRBV5-4 and TRBJ1-1 proteins, is ETGVTQSPTHLIKTRGQQVTLRCSSQSGHNTVSWYQQALGQGPQFIFQYYREEENGRGNFPPRFSGLQFPNYSSELNVNALELDDSALYLCASSPTGGRTEAFFGQGTRLTVV.